This is a list of T cell receptor beta chains from one sample in a study of CD8+CD57+ T cells in acquired aplastic anemia. TCRdb processed the reads anew with MiXCR; each CDR3 protein has one entry. In the table there are 170,000 or so distinct CDR3 sequences, roughly 48% of which are singletons. Input material: sorted CD4+, CD8+, or CD8+CD57+ T cells (not recorded which) from PBMCs. The receptors were gathered from a human donor with aplastic anemia. The CDR3 runs from the conserved cysteine through the conserved F or W. D genes are given only for firm matches. The size entry is marked missing in some rows and otherwise reads once, few, many or a size class.

j_call,d_call,v_call,clone_size,cdr3_aa,cdr3_nt
TRBJ1-6,-,TRBV7-9,-,CASSLGSGTVSPLHF,TGTGCCAGCAGCTTAGGCTCCGGGACCGTCTCACCCCTCCACTTT
TRBJ2-7,-,TRBV29-1,many,CSVEDEPRREQYF,TGCAGCGTTGAAGATGAGCCCCGGCGCGAGCAGTACTTC
TRBJ2-1,-,TRBV30,-,CAWSGSSYEQFF,TGTGCCTGGAGTGGAAGCTCCTACGAGCAGTTCTTC
TRBJ2-2,TRBD2,TRBV2,many,CASRTSSPVFF,TGTGCCAGCCGGACTAGCAGCCCCGTGTTTTTT
TRBJ1-3,-,TRBV19,once,CATRTTSGNTIYF,TGTGCCACTCGTACTACCTCTGGAAACACCATATATTTT
TRBJ2-7,-,TRBV20-1,many,CSAWGDGISYEQYF,TGCAGTGCTTGGGGAGATGGAATATCCTACGAGCAGTACTTC
TRBJ2-7,TRBD2,TRBV4-1,many,CASSHEEGTSGTYEQYF,TGCGCCAGCAGCCATGAAGAGGGGACTAGCGGAACCTACGAGCAGTACTTC
TRBJ2-7,-,TRBV12-3/TRBV12-4,many,CASSVSSYEQYF,TGTGCCAGCAGTGTGAGCTCCTACGAGCAGTACTTC
TRBJ2-5,TRBD1,TRBV5-6,few,CASSQGTAQETQYF,TGTGCCAGCAGTCAGGGGACAGCCCAAGAGACCCAGTACTTC
TRBJ2-7,TRBD2,TRBV2,many,CATVGGTRSFEQYF,TGTGCCACCGTTGGTGGGACTAGATCTTTCGAGCAGTACTTC